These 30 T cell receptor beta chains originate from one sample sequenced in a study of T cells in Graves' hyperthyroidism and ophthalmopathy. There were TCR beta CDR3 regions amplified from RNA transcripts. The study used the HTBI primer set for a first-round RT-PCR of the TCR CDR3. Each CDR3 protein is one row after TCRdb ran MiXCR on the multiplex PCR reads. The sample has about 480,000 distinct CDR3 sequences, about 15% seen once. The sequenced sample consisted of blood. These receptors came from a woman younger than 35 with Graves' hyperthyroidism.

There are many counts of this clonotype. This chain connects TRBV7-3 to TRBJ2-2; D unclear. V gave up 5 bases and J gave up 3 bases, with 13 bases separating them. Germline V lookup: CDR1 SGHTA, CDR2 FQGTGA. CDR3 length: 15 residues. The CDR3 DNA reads TGTGCCAGCAGCCCCAGCGTTCACGACACCGGGGAGCTGTTTTTT. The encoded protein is CASSPSVHDTGELFF.

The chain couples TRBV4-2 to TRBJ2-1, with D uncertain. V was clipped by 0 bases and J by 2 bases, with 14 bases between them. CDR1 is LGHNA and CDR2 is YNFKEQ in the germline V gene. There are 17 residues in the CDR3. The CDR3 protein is CASSQDEMASAYNEQFF. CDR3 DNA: TGTGCCAGCAGCCAAGATGAGATGGCCTCGGCCTACAATGAGCAGTTCTTC.

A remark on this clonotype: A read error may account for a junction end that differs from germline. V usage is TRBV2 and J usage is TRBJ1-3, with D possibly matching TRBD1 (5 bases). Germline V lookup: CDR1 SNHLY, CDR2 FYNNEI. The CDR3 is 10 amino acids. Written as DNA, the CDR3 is TGTGCCAGCGAGGGGAACACCATATGTTTT. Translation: CASEGNTICF.

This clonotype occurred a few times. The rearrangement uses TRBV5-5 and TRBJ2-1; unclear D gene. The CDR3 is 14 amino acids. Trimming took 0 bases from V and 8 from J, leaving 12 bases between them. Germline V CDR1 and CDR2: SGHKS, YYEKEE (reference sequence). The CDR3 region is CASSLGGPEYEQFF. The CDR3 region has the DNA TGTGCCAGCAGCTTGGGTGGGCCAGAATATGAGCAGTTCTTC.

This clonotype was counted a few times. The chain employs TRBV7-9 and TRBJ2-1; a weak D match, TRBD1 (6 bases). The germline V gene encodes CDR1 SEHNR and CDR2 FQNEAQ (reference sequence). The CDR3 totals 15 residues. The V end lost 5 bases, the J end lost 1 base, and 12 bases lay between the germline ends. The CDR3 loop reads CASSPNRDSYNEQFF. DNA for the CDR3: TGTGCCAGCAGCCCCAACAGGGATTCCTACAATGAGCAGTTCTTC.

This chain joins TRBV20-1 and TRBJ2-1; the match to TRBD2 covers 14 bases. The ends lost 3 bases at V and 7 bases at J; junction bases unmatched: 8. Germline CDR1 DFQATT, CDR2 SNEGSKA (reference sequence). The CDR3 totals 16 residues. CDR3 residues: CSASNDRTSGRNEQFF. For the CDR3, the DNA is TGCAGTGCTAGTAACGACCGGACTAGCGGGAGGAATGAGCAGTTCTTC.

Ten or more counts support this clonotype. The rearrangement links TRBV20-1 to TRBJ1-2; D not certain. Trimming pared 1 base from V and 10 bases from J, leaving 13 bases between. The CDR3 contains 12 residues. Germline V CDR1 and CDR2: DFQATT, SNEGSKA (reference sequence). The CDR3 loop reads CSARVQTALYTF. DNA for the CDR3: TGCAGTGCTAGAGTCCAGACCGCGCTCTACACCTTC.

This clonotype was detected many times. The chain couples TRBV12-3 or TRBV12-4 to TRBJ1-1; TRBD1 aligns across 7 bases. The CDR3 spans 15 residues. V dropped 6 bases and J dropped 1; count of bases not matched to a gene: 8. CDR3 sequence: CASSSGQISNTEAFF. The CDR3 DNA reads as TGTGCCAGCAGCTCGGGACAGATCTCGAACACTGAAGCTTTCTTT.

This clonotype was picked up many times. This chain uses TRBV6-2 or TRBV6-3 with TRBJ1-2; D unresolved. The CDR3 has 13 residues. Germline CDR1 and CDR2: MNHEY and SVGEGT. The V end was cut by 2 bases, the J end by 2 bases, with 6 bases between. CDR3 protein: CASSYSQNYGYTF. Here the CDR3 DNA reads TGTGCCAGCAGTTACAGCCAGAACTATGGCTACACCTTC.

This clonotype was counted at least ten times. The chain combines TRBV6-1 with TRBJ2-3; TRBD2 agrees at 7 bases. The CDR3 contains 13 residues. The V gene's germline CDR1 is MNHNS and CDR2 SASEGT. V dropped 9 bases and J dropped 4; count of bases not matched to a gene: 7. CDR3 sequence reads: CARREDQADTQYF. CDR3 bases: TGTGCCAGACGGGAGGATCAAGCAGATACGCAGTATTTT.

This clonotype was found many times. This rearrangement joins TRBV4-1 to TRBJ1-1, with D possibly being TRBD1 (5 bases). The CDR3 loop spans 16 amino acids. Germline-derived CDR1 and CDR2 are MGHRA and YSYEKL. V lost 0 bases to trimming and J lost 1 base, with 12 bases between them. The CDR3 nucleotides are TGCGCCAGCAGCCAAGAGTGGGGACGGTGGAACACTGAAGCTTTCTTT. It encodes CASSQEWGRWNTEAFF.

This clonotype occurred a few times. Here the CDR3 reads CAWSPGGAHTGELFF. CDR3 sequence (DNA): TGTGCCTGGAGTCCAGGGGGGGCTCACACCGGGGAGCTGTTTTTT. The rearrangement joins TRBV30 to TRBJ2-2; D possibly matches TRBD1 or TRBD2 (7 bases each). This CDR3 is 15 amino acids long. CDR1 is GTSNPN and CDR2 is SVGIG in the germline V gene (reference sequence). The V gene lost 2 bases and the J gene lost 3 bases, with 13 bases spanning the gap.

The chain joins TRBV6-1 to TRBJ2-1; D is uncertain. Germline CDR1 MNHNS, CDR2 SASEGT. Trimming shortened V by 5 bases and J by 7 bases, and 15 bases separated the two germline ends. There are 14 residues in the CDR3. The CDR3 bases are TGTGCCAGCAGTCCCGGGTCGATTATTAATGAGCAGTTCTTC. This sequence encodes CASSPGSIINEQFF.

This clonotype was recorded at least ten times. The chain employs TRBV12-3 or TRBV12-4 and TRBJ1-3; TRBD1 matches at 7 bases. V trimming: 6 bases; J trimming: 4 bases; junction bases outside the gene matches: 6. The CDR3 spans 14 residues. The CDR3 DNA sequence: TGTGCCAGCAGACCGACAGGGATCGGAAACACCATATATTTT. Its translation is CASRPTGIGNTIYF.

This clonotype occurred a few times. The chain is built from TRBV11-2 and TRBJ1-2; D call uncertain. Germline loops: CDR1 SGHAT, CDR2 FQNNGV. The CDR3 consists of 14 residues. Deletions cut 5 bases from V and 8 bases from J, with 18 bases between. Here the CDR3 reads CASSARHSRGGYTF. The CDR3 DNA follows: TGTGCCAGCAGCGCCCGACACTCCCGAGGGGGCTACACCTTC.

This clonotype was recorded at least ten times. The CDR3 nucleotides are TGTGCCAGCAGCCCCAGGGTTGAAGAAAAACTGTTTTTT. Protein: CASSPRVEEKLFF. The chain is built from TRBV3-1 and TRBJ1-4; possibly TRBD1 for D (5 bases). From germline, CDR1 is LGHDT and CDR2 YNNKEL (reference sequence). V was clipped by 4 bases and J by 8 bases, with 11 bases between them. CDR3 length: 13 residues.

This CDR3 is CASSTWPTDTQYF. In nucleotides, the CDR3 is TGTGCCAGCAGTACCTGGCCCACAGATACGCAGTATTTT. The J gene is TRBJ2-3, the V gene TRBV27, with D hard to call. CDR1 MNHEY and CDR2 SMNVEV come from the germline V gene (reference sequence). The CDR3 runs 13 residues. Trimming removed 5 bases from V and 2 bases from J, with 8 bases in between.

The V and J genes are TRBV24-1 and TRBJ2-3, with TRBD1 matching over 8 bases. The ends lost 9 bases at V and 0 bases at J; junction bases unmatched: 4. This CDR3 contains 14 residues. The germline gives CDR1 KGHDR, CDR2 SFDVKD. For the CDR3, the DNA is TGTGCCACCGGACAGGGCTCTAGCACAGATACGCAGTATTTT. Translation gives CATGQGSSTDTQYF.

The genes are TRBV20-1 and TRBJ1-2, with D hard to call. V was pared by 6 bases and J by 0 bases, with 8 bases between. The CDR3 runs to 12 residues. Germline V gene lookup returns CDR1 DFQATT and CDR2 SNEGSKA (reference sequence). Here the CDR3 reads CSAPITNYGYTF. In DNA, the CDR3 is TGCAGTGCCCCGATAACTAACTATGGCTACACCTTC.

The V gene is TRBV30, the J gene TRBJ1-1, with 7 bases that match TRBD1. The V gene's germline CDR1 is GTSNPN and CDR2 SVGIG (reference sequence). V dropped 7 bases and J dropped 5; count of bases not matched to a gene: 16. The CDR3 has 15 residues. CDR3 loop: CASNGGQRTATEAFF. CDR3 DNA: TGTGCCTCAAACGGGGGACAGAGAACGGCAACTGAAGCTTTCTTT.

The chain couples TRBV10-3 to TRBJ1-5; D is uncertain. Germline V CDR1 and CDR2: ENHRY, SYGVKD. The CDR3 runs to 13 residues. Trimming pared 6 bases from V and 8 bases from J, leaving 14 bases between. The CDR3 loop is CAIRETGSEPQHF. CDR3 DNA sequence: TGTGCCATCAGGGAAACCGGGTCCGAGCCCCAGCATTTT.

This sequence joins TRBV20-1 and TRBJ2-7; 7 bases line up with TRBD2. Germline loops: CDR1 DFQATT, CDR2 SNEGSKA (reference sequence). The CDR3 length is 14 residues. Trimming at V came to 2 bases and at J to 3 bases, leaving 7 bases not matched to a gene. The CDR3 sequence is CSARLREPFYEQYF. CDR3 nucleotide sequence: TGCAGTGCTAGATTGCGGGAGCCTTTCTACGAGCAGTACTTC.

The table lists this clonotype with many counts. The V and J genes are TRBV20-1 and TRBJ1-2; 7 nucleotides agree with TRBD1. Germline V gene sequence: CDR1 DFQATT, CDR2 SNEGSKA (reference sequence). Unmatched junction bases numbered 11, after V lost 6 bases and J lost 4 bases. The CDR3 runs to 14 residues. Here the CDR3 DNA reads TGCAGTGCAAGTATCCCGACAGGGACCTATGGCTACACCTTC. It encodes CSASIPTGTYGYTF.

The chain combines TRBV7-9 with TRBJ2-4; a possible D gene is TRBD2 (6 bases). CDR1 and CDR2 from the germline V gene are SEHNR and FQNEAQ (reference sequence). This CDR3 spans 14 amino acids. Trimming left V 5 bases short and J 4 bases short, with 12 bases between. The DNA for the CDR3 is TGTGCCAGCAGCGCTAATGCGGGAAAAAACATTCAGTACTTC. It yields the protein CASSANAGKNIQYF. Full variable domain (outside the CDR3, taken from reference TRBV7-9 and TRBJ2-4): DTGVSQNPRHKITKRGQNVTFRCDPISEHNRLYWYRQTLGQGPEFLTYFQNEAQLEKSRLLSDRFSAERPKGSFSTLEIQRTEQGDSAMYLCASSANAGKNIQYFGAGTRLSVL.

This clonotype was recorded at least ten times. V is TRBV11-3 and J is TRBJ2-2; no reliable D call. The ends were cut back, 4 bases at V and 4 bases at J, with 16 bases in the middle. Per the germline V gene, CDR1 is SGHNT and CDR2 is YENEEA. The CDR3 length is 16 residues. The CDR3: CASSSPGLRGTGELFF. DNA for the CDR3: TGTGCCAGCAGCTCTCCCGGGCTAAGAGGCACCGGGGAGCTGTTTTTT.

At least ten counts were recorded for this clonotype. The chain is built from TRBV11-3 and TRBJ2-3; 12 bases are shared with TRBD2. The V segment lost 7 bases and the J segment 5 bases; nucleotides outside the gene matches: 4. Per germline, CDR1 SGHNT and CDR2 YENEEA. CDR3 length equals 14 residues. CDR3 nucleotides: TGTGCCAGCACCCTGGGACTAGCGGGAGATACGCAGTATTTT. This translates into CASTLGLAGDTQYF.

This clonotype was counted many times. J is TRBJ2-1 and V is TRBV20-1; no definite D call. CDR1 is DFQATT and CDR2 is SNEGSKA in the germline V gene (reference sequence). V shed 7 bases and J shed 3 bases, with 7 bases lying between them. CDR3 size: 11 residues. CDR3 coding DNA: TGCAGTGGAGGCAACTACAATGAGCAGTTCTTC. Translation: CSGGNYNEQFF.

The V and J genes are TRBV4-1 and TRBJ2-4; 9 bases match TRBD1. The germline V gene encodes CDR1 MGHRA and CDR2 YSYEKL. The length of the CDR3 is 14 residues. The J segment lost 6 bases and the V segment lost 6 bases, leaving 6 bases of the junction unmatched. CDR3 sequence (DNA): TGCGCCAGCAGGGCCCGGGACAGGGTAAACATTCAGTACTTC. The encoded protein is CASRARDRVNIQYF.

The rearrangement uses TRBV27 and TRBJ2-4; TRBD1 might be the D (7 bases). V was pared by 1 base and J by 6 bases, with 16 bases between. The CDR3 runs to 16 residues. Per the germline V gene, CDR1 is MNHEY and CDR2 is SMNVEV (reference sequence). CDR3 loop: CASSLCGGGLGNIQYF. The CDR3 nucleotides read TGTGCCAGCAGTTTATGCGGAGGGGGCTTAGGAAACATTCAGTACTTC.

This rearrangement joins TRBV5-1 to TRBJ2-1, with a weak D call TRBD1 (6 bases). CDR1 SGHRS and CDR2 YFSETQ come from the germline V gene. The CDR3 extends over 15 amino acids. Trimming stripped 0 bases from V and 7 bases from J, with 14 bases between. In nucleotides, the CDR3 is TGCGCCAGCAGCTTGGAGGGACAACAACTAAATGAGCAGTTCTTC. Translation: CASSLEGQQLNEQFF.